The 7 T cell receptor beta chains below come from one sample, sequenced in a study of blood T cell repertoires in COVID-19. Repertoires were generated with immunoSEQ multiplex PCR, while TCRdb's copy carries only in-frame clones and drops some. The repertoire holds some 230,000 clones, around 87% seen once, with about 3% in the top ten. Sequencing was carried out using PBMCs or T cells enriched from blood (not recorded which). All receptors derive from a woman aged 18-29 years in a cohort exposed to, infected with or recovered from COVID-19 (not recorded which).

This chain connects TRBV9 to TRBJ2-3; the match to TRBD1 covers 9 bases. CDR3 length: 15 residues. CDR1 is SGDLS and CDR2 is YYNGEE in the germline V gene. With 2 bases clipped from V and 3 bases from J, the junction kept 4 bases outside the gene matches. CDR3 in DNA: TGTGCCAGCAGCGTGGACAGGGGATATACAGATACGCAGTATTTT. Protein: CASSVDRGYTDTQYF. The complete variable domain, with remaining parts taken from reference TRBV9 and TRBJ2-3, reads DSGVTQTPKHLITATGQRVTLRCSPRSGDLSVYWYQQSLDQGLQFLIQYYNGEERAKGNILERFSAQQFPDLHSELNLSSLELGDSALYFCASSVDRGYTDTQYFGPGTRLTVL.

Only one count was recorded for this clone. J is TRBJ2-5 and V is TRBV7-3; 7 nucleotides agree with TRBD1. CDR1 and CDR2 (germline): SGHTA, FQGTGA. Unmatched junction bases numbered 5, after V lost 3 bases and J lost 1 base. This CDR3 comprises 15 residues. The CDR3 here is CASSLTGRGQETQYF. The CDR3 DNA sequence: TGTGCCAGCAGCTTGACAGGGAGAGGCCAAGAGACCCAGTACTTC.

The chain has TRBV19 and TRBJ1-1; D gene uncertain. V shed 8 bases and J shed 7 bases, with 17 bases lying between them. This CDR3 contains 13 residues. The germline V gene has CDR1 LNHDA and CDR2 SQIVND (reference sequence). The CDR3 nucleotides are TGTGCCAGTTTCGGGAGCCGACGGAGTGAAGCTTTCTTT. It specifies CASFGSRRSEAFF.

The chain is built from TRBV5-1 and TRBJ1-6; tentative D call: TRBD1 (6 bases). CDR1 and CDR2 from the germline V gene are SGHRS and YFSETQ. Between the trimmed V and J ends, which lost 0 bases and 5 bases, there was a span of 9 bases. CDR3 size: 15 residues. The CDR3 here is CASSLGTEDNSPLHF. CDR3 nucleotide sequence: TGCGCCAGCAGCTTGGGGACAGAGGATAATTCACCCCTCCACTTT.

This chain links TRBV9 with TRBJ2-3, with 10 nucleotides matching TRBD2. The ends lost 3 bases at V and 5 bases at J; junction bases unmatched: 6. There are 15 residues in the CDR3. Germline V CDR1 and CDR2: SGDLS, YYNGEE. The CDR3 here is CASSATSGDVDTQYF. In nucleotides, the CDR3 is TGTGCCAGCAGCGCAACTAGCGGGGATGTAGATACGCAGTATTTT.

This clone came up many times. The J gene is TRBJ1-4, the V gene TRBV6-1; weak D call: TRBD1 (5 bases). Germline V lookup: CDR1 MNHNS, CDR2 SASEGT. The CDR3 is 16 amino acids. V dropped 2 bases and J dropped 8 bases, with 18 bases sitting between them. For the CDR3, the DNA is TGTGCCAGCAGTGAAATGGCAGCACGCGGGGGAGAAAAACTGTTTTTT. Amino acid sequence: CASSEMAARGGEKLFF.

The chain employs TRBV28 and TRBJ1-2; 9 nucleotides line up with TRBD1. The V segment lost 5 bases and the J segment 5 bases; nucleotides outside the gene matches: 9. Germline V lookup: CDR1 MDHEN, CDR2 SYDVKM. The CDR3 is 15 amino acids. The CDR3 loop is CASSPPGQGRYGYTF. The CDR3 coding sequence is TGTGCCAGCAGTCCCCCGGGACAGGGTCGATATGGCTACACCTTC.